The entry that follows covers one TCR beta chain sequence. This entry is derived from a study of OX40 agonist ivuxolimab in advanced cancers. In the study overall: Every 2 weeks, ivuxolimab was infused into the patients intravenously at between 0.01 and 10 mg/kg.

On cycle 4 day 1 and cycle 7 day 1, as well as at baseline, blood was sampled. The method was immunoSEQ multiplex PCR; TCRdb's version includes in-frame clones alone and lacks a portion of them. The sample holds 60,000 to 80,000 clones, about 81% seen once. Trimming pared 0 bases from V and 0 bases from J, leaving 9 bases between. Germline lookup yields CDR1 LGHNA and CDR2 YNFKEQ. The CDR3 length is 16 residues. The input for sequencing was CD4+ or CD8+ T cells sorted from blood, taken in a trial of the OX40 agonist ivuxolimab. The chain is built from TRBV4-2 and TRBJ1-5; tentatively, D is TRBD1 (6 bases). The source of this sequence is an adult with an advanced solid tumor such as melanoma, head and neck, liver or kidney cancer. The CDR3 here is CASSQEGQYSNQPQHF. CDR3 in DNA: TGTGCCAGCAGCCAAGAAGGACAGTATAGCAATCAGCCCCAGCATTTT.